This T cell receptor (beta chain) emerged from a study of metastatic and nonmetastatic thyroid tumors. Ten or more counts support this clone. No treatment of any kind had been given to any patient before thyroid surgery. TCRdb recomputed clones from the PCR reads via MiXCR. The data show around 34,000 clones, 15% to 20% seen once. Germline V CDR1 and CDR2: SGHAT, FQNNGV. Trimming removed 5 bases at V and 4 bases at J, with 14 bases between. The CDR3 consists of 14 residues. Input material: blood. The V gene is TRBV11-2, the J gene TRBJ1-2, with D perhaps TRBD1 (6 bases). The sequence was collected from a female donor with papillary thyroid cancer or a benign thyroid nodule (not recorded which). Some clones in this sample may be carry-over from other donors' samples. CDR3 sequence (DNA): TGTGCCAGCAGCCAACAGGGTGTAGGCTATGGCTACACCTTC. It yields the protein CASSQQGVGYGYTF.